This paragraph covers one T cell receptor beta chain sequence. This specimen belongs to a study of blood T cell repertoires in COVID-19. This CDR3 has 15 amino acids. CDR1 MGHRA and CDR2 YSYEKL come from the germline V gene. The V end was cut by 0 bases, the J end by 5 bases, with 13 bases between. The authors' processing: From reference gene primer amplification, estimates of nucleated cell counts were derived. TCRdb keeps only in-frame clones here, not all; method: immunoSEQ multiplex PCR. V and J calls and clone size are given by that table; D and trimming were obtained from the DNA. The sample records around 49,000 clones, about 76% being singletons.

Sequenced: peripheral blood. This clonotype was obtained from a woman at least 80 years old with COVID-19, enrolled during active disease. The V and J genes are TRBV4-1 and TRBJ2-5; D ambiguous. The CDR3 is CASSQERHLVETQYF. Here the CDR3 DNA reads TGCGCCAGCAGCCAAGAGAGGCACCTTGTTGAGACCCAGTACTTC.